The clone carrying this TCR beta chain was counted many times. CDR3 length: 18 amino acids. Germline V gene sequence: CDR1 SGHAT, CDR2 FQNNGV. With 5 bases removed from V and 2 bases from J, the gap between germline ends came to 19 bases. TCRdb called the PCR reads again in MiXCR, with one record for every CDR3 protein. Here the sample spans 250,000 to 350,000 distinct CDR3 sequences, over 20% being singletons. This sample is drawn from a study of molecular identifiers for immune sequencing clone quantification. The TCR originated in a human donor in good health. Some libraries in this study had Jurkat cell RNA spiked in. The chain combines TRBV11-2 with TRBJ2-6; D unresolved. Sequencing input: naive CD8+ T cells from blood, with Jurkat cell RNA spiked in. Specified subset: FACS-sorted CD8+CD4-CCR7+CD45RA+ naive T cells. DNA for the CDR3: TGTGCCAGCAGCCCCGGACGGCCTACCCTCCCTGGGGCCAACGTCCTGACTTTC. It codes for CASSPGRPTLPGANVLTF. Variable domain in full (rest from reference TRBV11-2 and TRBJ2-6): EAGVAQSPRYKIIEKRQSVAFWCNPISGHATLYWYQQILGQGPKLLIQFQNNGVVDDSQLPKDRFSAERLKGVDSTLKIQPAKLEDSAVYLCASSPGRPTLPGANVLTFGAGSRLTVL.